Below, 13 T cell receptor beta chains from the same sample are listed, as sequenced in a study of post-analysis software for immune sequencing data. TCR beta libraries were prepared from cDNA with unique molecular identifiers. TCRdb passed the PCR reads through MiXCR, listing each CDR3 protein once. Of roughly 620,000 distinct CDR3 sequences listed, around 44% are singletons. For these TCRs, the target antigens are not known. Study-wide results and limits: There were five or six TRBV segments more frequent in patients than controls, and TRBV5-6, TRBV5-1 and TRBV20-1 were among them.

The sample was blood. These receptors came from a girl between 5 and 17 years old with multiple sclerosis.

The chain combines TRBV7-2 with TRBJ2-3; TRBD2 matches at 9 bases. The germline V gene encodes CDR1 SGHTA and CDR2 FQGNSA. There are 16 residues in the CDR3. The junction had 12 bases not matched to a gene; V was cut back by 2 bases and J by 9 bases. For the CDR3, the DNA is TGTGCCAGCAGCTTAAGCGGGAGGACCACCCGAGGCACGCAGTATTTT. Translated: CASSLSGRTTRGTQYF.

The chain recombines TRBV29-1 with TRBJ1-1; perhaps TRBD1 as D (5 bases). Germline-derived CDR1 and CDR2 are SQVTM and ANQGSEA. Trimming pared 0 bases from V and 2 bases from J, leaving 22 bases between. The CDR3 runs to 18 residues. CDR3 sequence (DNA): TGCAGCGTTGAAGATCTGGTCCAGGGATCATTACTAAACACTGAAGCTTTCTTT. Its protein product is CSVEDLVQGSLLNTEAFF.

The chain links TRBV12-3 or TRBV12-4 to TRBJ2-7, with 8 nucleotides matching TRBD1. The CDR3 is 13 residues long. V dropped 5 bases and J dropped 4; count of bases not matched to a gene: 4. The CDR3 DNA reads as TGTGCCAGCAGTGGGACAGGATTTTACGAGCAGTACTTC. This gives the protein CASSGTGFYEQYF.

The chain combines TRBV7-9 with TRBJ2-7; D might be TRBD1 (6 bases). Germline V gene sequence: CDR1 SEHNR, CDR2 FQNEAQ (reference sequence). The CDR3 loop spans 15 amino acids. V was pared by 5 bases and J by 1 base, with 15 bases between. The CDR3 loop is CASSDGTRISYEQYF. The CDR3 bases are TGTGCCAGCAGCGATGGGACACGAATTTCCTACGAGCAGTACTTC.

The rearrangement joins TRBV7-6 to TRBJ2-5; D unclear. CDR1 and CDR2 from the germline V gene are SGHVS and FNYEAQ. The CDR3 spans 13 residues. Trimming took off 5 bases at V and 5 bases at J, with 12 bases between the two ends. CDR3 sequence (DNA): TGTGCCAGCAGCCGTGGGCCCGATGAGACCCAGTACTTC. Translation gives CASSRGPDETQYF.

The rearrangement uses TRBV6-5 and TRBJ2-6, with D maybe TRBD2 (5 bases). V shed 2 bases and J shed 3 bases, with 8 bases lying between them. Looked up from germline, CDR1 is MNHEY and CDR2 is SVGAGI. The CDR3 is 15 residues long. The CDR3 region has the DNA TGTGCCAGCAGTTACCGGGGTGTTGGGGCCAACGTCCTGACTTTC. This gives the protein CASSYRGVGANVLTF.

This chain's CDR3 is CSAPDRRSLREIQYF. The CDR3 DNA reads as TGCAGTGCTCCGGACAGGCGAAGTTTGAGGGAGATCCAGTACTTC. The chain uses TRBV20-1 and TRBJ2-4, with TRBD1 matching 7 bases. The CDR3 runs 15 residues. The germline V gene has CDR1 DFQATT and CDR2 SNEGSKA (reference sequence). V shed 5 bases and J 13 bases; nucleotides not matched to a gene: 20.

As to this clonotype: A read error may account for a junction end that differs from germline. This chain uses TRBV6-5 with TRBJ1-5, with D perhaps TRBD1 (6 bases). This CDR3 comprises 13 residues. CDR1 and CDR2 (germline): MNHEY, SVGAGI. The CDR3 nucleotides are TGTGCCAACAGTTACGGGGACACCGGGCCCCAGCATTTT. It translates to CANSYGDTGPQHF.

The CDR3 DNA follows: TGCAGTGCTAGTGGGACAGGGAGATCCTACGAGCAGTACTTC. Its protein product is CSASGTGRSYEQYF. The chain has TRBV20-1 and TRBJ2-7; 9 positions match TRBD1. From germline, CDR1 is DFQATT and CDR2 SNEGSKA (reference sequence). The CDR3 totals 14 residues. Germline trimming cut 3 bases from V and 1 base from J; bases unmatched to any gene: 4.

CDR3 sequence reads: CSAAPGGPETQYF. The CDR3 coding sequence is TGCAGTGCTGCCCCGGGAGGCCCAGAGACCCAGTACTTC. The chain couples TRBV20-1 to TRBJ2-5; 7 nucleotides agree with TRBD2. The CDR3 runs 13 residues. Unmatched junction bases numbered 7, after V lost 5 bases and J lost 4 bases. CDR1 and CDR2 (germline): DFQATT, SNEGSKA (reference sequence).

This chain links TRBV6-1 with TRBJ1-2; D is perhaps TRBD1 (6 bases). The length of the CDR3 is 19 residues. V shed 5 bases and J shed 7 bases, with 32 bases lying between them. The germline V gene has CDR1 MNHNS and CDR2 SASEGT. In nucleotides, the CDR3 is TGTGCCAGCAGTCCTCATGCTTCGGGGGACATTCCCTCGAGGGGTGGCTACACCTTC. Its protein product is CASSPHASGDIPSRGGYTF.

This clonotype appeared a few times. This chain links TRBV9 with TRBJ2-7; D unclear. CDR3 size: 15 residues. Germline V gene sequence: CDR1 SGDLS, CDR2 YYNGEE. The V end lost 0 bases, the J end lost 2 bases, and 12 bases lay between the germline ends. The CDR3 reads CASSVAAAFTYEQYF. CDR3 in DNA: TGTGCCAGCAGCGTAGCGGCGGCGTTTACCTACGAGCAGTACTTC.

J is TRBJ2-7 and V is TRBV7-8; D call uncertain. Germline lookup yields CDR1 SGHVS and CDR2 FQNEAQ. CDR3 length equals 13 residues. V lost 4 bases and J lost 4, with 11 bases in between. The CDR3 sequence is CASSSQPVYEQYF. The CDR3 DNA is TGTGCCAGCAGCTCCCAGCCAGTGTACGAGCAGTACTTC.